The sequence of this T cell receptor (beta chain) was determined in a study of blood T cell repertoires in COVID-19 (dated by TCRdb to 2020 to 2022). Concerning the study at large: The collaborator samples originated in the United States, Italy and Spain and spanned the acute and convalescent phases of COVID-19. The prospective study material was composed of cDNA or gDNA derived from T cells, B-cell-depleted T cells, or PBMCs. Subjects who had been exposed to COVID-19, were actively infected with it, or had recovered from it provided the deeply sampled blood TCRbeta repertoires that made up the dataset. The repertoires were released in a freely available public database intended as a resource for research on the immune response to SARS-CoV-2. The samples were drawn from the first 160 participants of the ongoing ImmuneRACE study and from under 1,500 subjects provided by 6 global collaborators. Nearly every sample came with metadata listing a de-identified subject ID, COVID-19 status, age in years and sex. HLA class I and class II types, where available, came from metadata supplied by the sample provider rather than from assay-based typing.

TCRbeta CDR3 regions were amplified from genomic DNA by means of the immunoSEQ Assay, a bias-controlled multiplex PCR. The paper's data handling went like this. Nucleated cell counts per sample were estimated from amplification of reference gene primers within the assay. To quantify the absolute abundance of each unique TCRbeta CDR3 rearrangement, sequence reads were collapsed and filtered. Productive Simpson clonality was computed per sample as the square root of Simpson's diversity index over productive rearrangements. The table was pulled from immuneACCESS by TCRdb, which kept in-frame rearrangements only. Such tables lose some clones; where checked, under half of the loss comes from unresolved V genes, and the rest has no known cause. V and J calls and clone size are those listed in that table; D and trimming were worked out from the DNA. Recorded for this sample are roughly 410,000 clones; more than 75% of them occurred a single time. In total, the top ten clones hold 2% to 2.5% of the sample.

Regarding this clone: Its antigen specificity is not known. The record has no base qualities; no much larger clone is one base away.

One collaborating source in Seattle enrolled patients during active infection and followed them longitudinally through the course of disease. Collaborating institutions collected whole blood in K2EDTA tubes following their own protocols. For TCRbeta analysis, collaborators shipped samples in one of three forms: frozen whole blood, isolated PBMCs, or DNA extracted from either of those sample types. Trimming takes 7 bases off V and 1 base off J; junction bases not matched to a gene: 3. Its CDR3 holds 14 amino acids, cysteine through phenylalanine. The CDR3 DNA has 42 bases and is translated from base 1. The germline V gene provides CDR1 MNHEY and CDR2 SVGAGI. The paper as a whole reports these results and caveats: Clinical and demographic metadata were provided uncurated, with the amount varying by source and participant.

This sequence originates from a woman aged 55-70 years with COVID-19, enrolled during active disease. The sample taken for sequencing was peripheral blood. The V and J segments used are TRBV6-5 and TRBJ2-3; TRBD2 matches 9 bases in the middle. In nucleotide form, the sequence is TGTGCCAGCACAGCTAGCGGGGGCACAGATACGCAGTATTTT. Its amino acids are CASTASGGTDTQYF.